These 23 T cell receptor beta chains originate from one sample sequenced in a study of T cells of healthy individuals. In TCRdb, the 5' RACE reads were re-called with MiXCR into one record per CDR3 protein. Here the sample spans 100,000 or so distinct CDR3 sequences, 17% being singletons. These receptors originate from a human donor in good health.

This clonotype was counted many times. This chain uses TRBV14 with TRBJ1-4, with 7 bases identical to TRBD1. Germline lookup yields CDR1 SGHDN and CDR2 FVKESK. J was trimmed by 1 base and V by 1 base; bases with no gene match: 12. The CDR3 consists of 19 residues. The CDR3 DNA sequence: TGTGCCAGCAGCCAAGTCGGGACAGTAAAGAATGTAACTAATGAAAAACTGTTTTTT. As protein: CASSQVGTVKNVTNEKLFF.

This clonotype turned up a few times. The CDR3 sequence: CASSRDGRNYEQYF. For the CDR3, the DNA is TGTGCCAGCAGCAGGGACGGAAGGAACTACGAGCAGTACTTC. This chain joins TRBV7-6 and TRBJ2-7, with D perhaps matching TRBD1 or TRBD2 (5 bases each). The germline V and J ends were trimmed by 5 bases and 3 bases, with 14 bases remaining between them. The CDR3 sequence is 14 residues long. The germline gives CDR1 SGHVS, CDR2 FNYEAQ.

Only a few counts were recorded for this clonotype. This chain links TRBV6-1 with TRBJ2-1, with 7 bases lining up with TRBD1. J gave up 2 bases and V 3 bases, and 7 bases lay outside the gene matches. Germline V gene data show CDR1 as MNHNS and CDR2 as SASEGT. This CDR3 spans 16 amino acids. The CDR3 nucleotides read TGTGCCAGCAGTGAGTGGGACAGTGGAACCTACAATGAGCAGTTCTTC. It is translated as CASSEWDSGTYNEQFF.

This chain links TRBV6-1 with TRBJ1-1, with D hard to call. The CDR3 consists of 14 residues. Deletions cut 3 bases from V and 0 bases from J, with 8 bases between. CDR1 and CDR2 from the germline V gene are MNHNS and SASEGT. The CDR3 sequence: CASSEPAMNTEAFF. CDR3 coding DNA: TGTGCCAGCAGTGAGCCCGCGATGAACACTGAAGCTTTCTTT.

There are many counts of this clonotype. The chain uses TRBV3-1 and TRBJ2-2, with 7 bases fitting TRBD1. CDR1 LGHDT and CDR2 YNNKEL come from the germline V gene (reference sequence). The CDR3 length is 14 residues. V lost 5 bases and J lost 5; bases outside the gene matches: 5. CDR3 in amino acids: CASSWTTGTGELFF. The CDR3, as DNA: TGTGCCAGCAGCTGGACGACAGGGACCGGGGAGCTGTTTTTT.

This clonotype was observed many times. The chain recombines TRBV29-1 with TRBJ2-1; 7 bases map to TRBD2. Germline trimming cut 4 bases from V and 9 bases from J; bases unmatched to any gene: 6. The length of the CDR3 is 12 residues. The germline gives CDR1 SQVTM, CDR2 ANQGSEA. This chain's CDR3 is CSVASGTGEQFF. In nucleotides, the CDR3 is TGCAGCGTTGCTAGCGGAACGGGTGAGCAGTTCTTC.

This clonotype was recorded at least ten times. The DNA for the CDR3 is TGTGCCAGTAACAGGGGGCGCAACATTCAGCCCCAGCATTTT. It translates to CASNRGRNIQPQHF. This chain joins TRBV19 and TRBJ1-5, with TRBD1 matching 9 bases. This CDR3 is 14 amino acids long. From germline, CDR1 is LNHDA and CDR2 SQIVND (reference sequence). The V gene end was trimmed by 7 bases and the J gene end by 6 bases; junction bases not matched to a gene: 7.

This clonotype was detected many times. The chain is built from TRBV5-1 and TRBJ2-6, with 8 bases fitting TRBD2. In germline, CDR1 is SGHRS, CDR2 YFSETQ. The CDR3 is 19 amino acids. With V trimmed by 2 bases and J by 0 bases, 10 bases remained unmatched. CDR3: CASSLLSGGLLSGANVLTF. The CDR3 bases are TGCGCCAGCAGCTTATTAAGCGGGGGCCTCCTCTCTGGGGCCAACGTCCTGACTTTC. Complete variable domain (other parts from reference TRBV5-1 and TRBJ2-6): KAGVTQTPRYLIKTRGQQVTLSCSPISGHRSVSWYQQTPGQGLQFLFEYFSETQRNKGNFPGRFSGRQFSNSRSEMNVSTLELGDSALYLCASSLLSGGLLSGANVLTFGAGSRLTVL.

J is TRBJ2-7 and V is TRBV7-2; TRBD2 is a possible D gene (5 bases). The CDR3 has 14 amino acids. Trimming cost V 5 bases and J 3 bases, with 14 bases left between them. The germline V gene encodes CDR1 SGHTA and CDR2 FQGNSA. The CDR3 here is CASSLQKRGYEQYF. In DNA form, the CDR3 reads TGTGCCAGCAGCCTCCAGAAACGGGGCTACGAGCAGTACTTC. The full variable domain, rest sourced from reference TRBV7-2 and TRBJ2-7, is GAGVSQSPSNKVTEKGKDVELRCDPISGHTALYWYRQSLGQGLEFLIYFQGNSAPDKSGLPSDRFSAERTGGSVSTLTIQRTQQEDSAVYLCASSLQKRGYEQYFGPGTRLTVT.

The V gene is TRBV11-1, the J gene TRBJ1-1, with a tentative D call TRBD1 (5 bases). Germline assignment: CDR1 SGHAT and CDR2 FQDESV (reference sequence). This CDR3 region has 13 residues. Trimming removed 7 bases from V and 4 bases from J, with 13 bases in between. CDR3 sequence reads: CASTLSGGTEAFF. The CDR3 DNA is TGTGCCAGCACCCTTTCTGGGGGCACTGAAGCTTTCTTT.

This clonotype appeared a few times. The chain combines TRBV4-3 with TRBJ1-1; perhaps TRBD1 as D (5 bases). V lost 0 bases and J lost 8, with 7 bases in between. CDR1 LGHNA and CDR2 YSLEER come from the germline V gene. The CDR3 length is 12 residues. This chain's CDR3 is CASSQDTGEAFF. The CDR3 nucleotides are TGCGCCAGCAGCCAAGATACAGGAGAAGCTTTCTTT.

In its sample, this clonotype was seen many times. The chain uses TRBV3-1 and TRBJ2-1; TRBD1 is a possible D gene (6 bases). Germline V gene data show CDR1 as LGHDT and CDR2 as YNNKEL (reference sequence). V was clipped by 3 bases and J by 13 bases, with 13 bases between them. The CDR3 has 12 amino acids. This CDR3 reads CASSHSAGDQFF. For the CDR3, the DNA is TGTGCCAGCAGCCATTCCGCAGGGGACCAGTTCTTC.

The chain links TRBV11-3 to TRBJ2-3, with D perhaps matching TRBD2 (5 bases). V dropped 1 base and J dropped 5 bases, with 7 bases sitting between them. The germline V gene has CDR1 SGHNT and CDR2 YENEEA. The CDR3 totals 13 residues. CDR3 sequence: CASSLGGIDTQYF. The CDR3 bases are TGTGCCAGCAGCTTAGGAGGGATAGATACGCAGTATTTT.

This clonotype was seen many times. The gene calls are TRBV29-1 and TRBJ1-5, with 7 bases that match TRBD1. The CDR3 is made up of 14 amino acids. Unmatched junction bases numbered 5, after V lost 5 bases and J lost 1 base. Germline V CDR1 and CDR2: SQVTM, ANQGSEA. CDR3 coding DNA: TGCAGCGTTCAACAGGGGAACAGCAATCAGCCCCAGCATTTT. This gives the protein CSVQQGNSNQPQHF.

In its sample, this clonotype was seen many times. The gene calls are TRBV2 and TRBJ1-4; the D is unclear. The CDR3 is 14 amino acids. V lost 7 bases, J lost 0 bases, and 9 bases lay in between. The germline V gene encodes CDR1 SNHLY and CDR2 FYNNEI. Written as DNA, the CDR3 is TGTGCCAGCATGCGGCAGGCAACTAATGAAAAACTGTTTTTT. This encodes CASMRQATNEKLFF.

This chain uses TRBV27 with TRBJ2-1, with TRBD2 identical over 13 bases. Germline CDR1 reads MNHEY; CDR2 reads SMNVEV (reference sequence). CDR3 length: 16 residues. V was clipped by 5 bases and J by 6 bases; unmatched bases: 7. CDR3 residues: CASSRLAGGRANEQFF. CDR3 DNA sequence: TGTGCCAGCAGTAGACTAGCGGGAGGTAGGGCCAATGAGCAGTTCTTC.

This clonotype turned up a few times. V gene TRBV6-2 or TRBV6-3 combines with J gene TRBJ2-1; possible D gene TRBD2, 6 bases. Germline V gives CDR1 MNHEY, CDR2 SVGEGT. The CDR3 is 13 residues long. V was clipped by 6 bases and J by 0 bases, with 6 bases between them. In DNA form, the CDR3 reads TGTGCCAGCAGGGACTACTCCTACAATGAGCAGTTCTTC. As protein: CASRDYSYNEQFF.

The chain couples TRBV7-9 to TRBJ1-1; no firm D call. The V end lost 6 bases, the J end lost 1 base, and 15 bases lay between the germline ends. The CDR3 covers 15 residues. Germline loops: CDR1 SEHNR, CDR2 FQNEAQ (reference sequence). The CDR3 DNA is TGTGCCAGCAGTCCCGGAATAACAGAGAACACTGAAGCTTTCTTT. This encodes CASSPGITENTEAFF.

This clonotype was counted between two and nine times. The chain employs TRBV19 and TRBJ1-1, with D possibly being TRBD1 (6 bases). Germline V gene data show CDR1 as LNHDA and CDR2 as SQIVND (reference sequence). The length of the CDR3 is 13 residues. Trimming took 6 bases from V and 4 from J, leaving 12 bases between them. The CDR3 DNA reads TGTGCCAGTAGAACCCAGGGGAGCACTGAAGCTTTCTTT. It encodes CASRTQGSTEAFF.

This clonotype was seen a handful of times. This chain connects TRBV9 to TRBJ2-3; D ambiguous. The ends were cut back, 0 bases at V and 5 bases at J, with 7 bases in the middle. The CDR3 runs 13 residues. CDR1 is SGDLS, CDR2 YYNGEE, per germline. The CDR3 DNA reads as TGTGCCAGCAGCGTAGGCCCTATAGATACGCAGTATTTT. It specifies CASSVGPIDTQYF.

This clonotype showed up just a few times. The gene calls are TRBV18 and TRBJ2-7; D is tentatively TRBD1 or TRBD2 (6 bases each). Germline V gene data show CDR1 as KGHSH and CDR2 as LQKENI. The CDR3 loop spans 14 amino acids. V was clipped by 1 base and J by 4 bases, with 11 bases between them. The CDR3 coding sequence is TGTGCCAGCTCACCACAGGGGGGAATTTACGAGCAGTACTTC. As protein: CASSPQGGIYEQYF.

In this sample, this clonotype turned up a few times. The rearrangement uses TRBV27 and TRBJ2-7; TRBD2 aligns across 10 bases. Losses at the gene ends were 5 bases for V and 4 bases for J; bases not matched to a gene: 8. The CDR3 spans 15 residues. CDR1 and CDR2 from the germline V gene are MNHEY and SMNVEV (reference sequence). The CDR3 spells CASSARTTSGYEQYF. As DNA, the CDR3 is TGTGCCAGCAGTGCCCGGACGACTAGCGGGTACGAGCAGTACTTC.

The V and J genes are TRBV6-2 or TRBV6-3 and TRBJ2-7; the D is unclear. This CDR3 spans 16 amino acids. In germline, CDR1 is MNHEY, CDR2 SVGEGT. V was pared by 3 bases and J by 2 bases, with 17 bases between. The CDR3: CASSYDPGFGTYEQYF. Here the CDR3 DNA reads TGTGCCAGCAGTTATGACCCCGGATTCGGAACCTACGAGCAGTACTTC.